Listed here are 27 T cell receptor beta chains from one sample, sequenced in a study of blood T cell repertoires in COVID-19. Repertoires were generated with immunoSEQ multiplex PCR, while TCRdb's copy carries only in-frame clones and drops some. This table holds about 340,000 clones, roughly 90% found once. The sample comprised peripheral blood. The receptor source for this set is a woman between 65 and 79 years old with COVID-19, enrolled during active disease.

The chain links TRBV11-2 to TRBJ1-1, with D tentatively TRBD1 (6 bases). Germline V gene lookup returns CDR1 SGHAT and CDR2 FQNNGV. The CDR3 runs to 13 residues. Trimming removed 4 bases at V and 7 bases at J, with 13 bases between. The CDR3 DNA reads as TGTGCCAGCAGCTCGGGACAACGCTATGAAGCTTTCTTT. It encodes CASSSGQRYEAFF.

V and J are TRBV5-1 and TRBJ1-6; TRBD1 matches 10 bases. J was trimmed by 6 bases and V by 3 bases; bases with no gene match: 9. Looked up from germline, CDR1 is SGHRS and CDR2 is YFSETQ. The CDR3 loop spans 17 amino acids. CDR3 nucleotide sequence: TGCGCCAGCAGCTCTTGGACAGGGGGGAAACTTAATTCACCCCTCCACTTT. It specifies CASSSWTGGKLNSPLHF.

This chain joins TRBV6-5 and TRBJ1-2; 10 positions agree with TRBD1. Unmatched junction bases numbered 2, after V lost 6 bases and J lost 1 base. CDR1 is MNHEY and CDR2 is SVGAGI in the germline V gene. The CDR3 totals 14 residues. CDR3 in amino acids: CASRGTGVNYGYTF. The CDR3 nucleotides are TGTGCCAGCAGGGGGACAGGGGTTAACTATGGCTACACCTTC.

The V gene is TRBV24-1, the J gene TRBJ1-2, with a possible D match to TRBD1 (6 bases). The ends were cut back, 7 bases at V and 6 bases at J, with 14 bases in the middle. Germline CDR1 is KGHDR and CDR2 is SFDVKD. This CDR3 contains 13 residues. CDR3 bases: TGTGCCACCAGATCCACAGGGACGGATGGCTACACCTTC. Its protein product is CATRSTGTDGYTF.

This chain links TRBV30 with TRBJ1-5, with D unresolved. This CDR3 is built from 13 residues. Trimming left V 4 bases short and J 3 bases short, with 10 bases between. Germline V gene data show CDR1 as GTSNPN and CDR2 as SVGIG (reference sequence). The CDR3 region has the DNA TGTGCCTGGACCAGCGGGCTCAATCAGCCCCAGCATTTT. Translated, it gives CAWTSGLNQPQHF.

The chain links TRBV3-1 (or the pseudogene TRBV3-2) to TRBJ2-3; D gene ambiguous. Trimming pared 0 bases from V and 1 base from J, leaving 11 bases between. The CDR3 contains 16 residues. Germline CDR1 LGHDT, CDR2 YNNKEL (reference sequence). The CDR3 nucleotides are TGTGCCAGCAGCCAAGATCTGCGACGGGGCACAGATACGCAGTATTTT. The encoded protein is CASSQDLRRGTDTQYF.

V and J are TRBV18 and TRBJ2-3, with TRBD2 as a possible D gene (6 bases). With 1 base removed from V and 4 bases from J, the gap between germline ends came to 12 bases. Per the germline V gene, CDR1 is KGHSH and CDR2 is LQKENI. The CDR3 consists of 15 residues. The CDR3 here is CASSPRLEGPDTQYF. The DNA of the CDR3 is TGTGCCAGCTCACCACGGCTGGAGGGGCCAGATACGCAGTATTTT.

The V call is TRBV28, the J call TRBJ2-5, with 10 bases aligning to TRBD1. CDR1 and CDR2 from the germline V gene are MDHEN and SYDVKM. The CDR3 runs to 19 residues. V shed 3 bases, J shed 0 bases, and the junction held 13 bases outside the gene matches. The CDR3 region has the DNA TGTGCCAGCAGTTTCCCCCGGGAAAGGGACAGGGGACACCAAGAGACCCAGTACTTC. Residues: CASSFPRERDRGHQETQYF.

The table lists this clone with a few counts. The rearrangement links TRBV7-6 to TRBJ1-5; the D is unclear. CDR3 size: 15 residues. V lost 1 base to trimming and J lost 1 base, with 8 bases between them. CDR1 and CDR2 (germline): SGHVS, FNYEAQ. CDR3 nucleotide sequence: TGTGCCAGCAGCTTAGGACTCCAGAGCAATCAGCCCCAGCATTTT. Protein product: CASSLGLQSNQPQHF.

This chain links TRBV5-5 with TRBJ2-7, with TRBD2 matching 11 bases. The CDR3 contains 15 residues. Trimming removed 6 bases from V and 0 bases from J; junction bases left unmatched: 5. Germline CDR1 and CDR2: SGHKS and YYEKEE (reference sequence). DNA for the CDR3: TGTGCCAGCACTCTAGCGGGGGGCTACTCCTACGAGCAGTACTTC. Translating it yields CASTLAGGYSYEQYF.

The chain recombines TRBV3-1 (or the pseudogene TRBV3-2) with TRBJ2-7, with 9 bases that match TRBD1. The junction had 7 bases not matched to a gene; V was cut back by 1 base and J by 3 bases. Germline V lookup: CDR1 LGHDT, CDR2 YNNKEL (reference sequence). This CDR3 spans 16 amino acids. The CDR3 reads CASSQGGDRAFYEQYF. The CDR3 nucleotides are TGTGCCAGCAGCCAAGGAGGGGACAGGGCTTTCTACGAGCAGTACTTC.

V gene TRBV18 combines with J gene TRBJ1-1, with 7 bases identical to TRBD1. The CDR3 has 15 amino acids. Germline-derived CDR1 and CDR2 are KGHSH and LQKENI. The V and J ends lost 4 bases and 3 bases, in that order; junction bases with no gene match: 8. The CDR3 loop is CASSLHEGQDTEAFF. The CDR3 DNA reads TGTGCCAGCTCACTCCATGAAGGACAGGACACTGAAGCTTTCTTT.

The CDR3 spells CASSPTGQPYEQYF. The CDR3 bases are TGTGCCAGCTCACCTACGGGACAGCCCTACGAGCAGTACTTC. This chain joins TRBV18 and TRBJ2-7, with 7 bases aligning to TRBD1. V trimming: 3 bases; J trimming: 2 bases; junction bases outside the gene matches: 4. Per germline, CDR1 KGHSH and CDR2 LQKENI. The CDR3 has 14 residues. The entire variable domain, with the rest obtained from reference TRBV18 and TRBJ2-7, is as follows: NAGVMQNPRHLVRRRGQEARLRCSPMKGHSHVYWYRQLPEEGLKFMVYLQKENIIDESGMPKERFSAEFPKEGPSILRIQQVVRGDSAAYFCASSPTGQPYEQYFGPGTRLTVT.

CDR3 sequence reads: CASSSRWGDSLWGEKLFF. The CDR3 region has the DNA TGTGCCAGCAGCTCTCGGTGGGGGGACAGTCTATGGGGAGAAAAACTGTTTTTT. The chain recombines TRBV7-8 with TRBJ1-4; the match to TRBD1 covers 7 bases. V lost 4 bases and J lost 8; bases outside the gene matches: 19. Germline V lookup: CDR1 SGHVS, CDR2 FQNEAQ. This CDR3 is 18 amino acids long. Drawing the rest from reference TRBV7-8 and TRBJ1-4, the complete variable domain is GAGVSQSPRYKVAKRGQDVALRCDPISGHVSLFWYQQALGQGPEFLTYFQNEAQLDKSGLPSDRFFAERPEGSVSTLKIQRTQQEDSAVYLCASSSRWGDSLWGEKLFFGSGTQLSVL.

The rearrangement links TRBV27 to TRBJ2-5, with 12 bases matching TRBD2. The germline CDR1 and CDR2 sequences are MNHEY and SMNVEV (reference sequence). The ends lost 6 bases at V and 4 bases at J; junction bases unmatched: 3. CDR3 size: 14 residues. In DNA form, the CDR3 reads TGTGCCAGCAGGTCTAGCGGGGGGGTAGAGACCCAGTACTTC. It specifies CASRSSGGVETQYF.

In DNA form, the CDR3 reads TGTGCCAGCACCATACAGGGGGCGCTCAGGAATGAGCAGTTCTTC. Encoded protein: CASTIQGALRNEQFF. The chain employs TRBV2 and TRBJ2-1, with TRBD1 matching 9 bases. Germline V gene data show CDR1 as SNHLY and CDR2 as FYNNEI. Losses at the gene ends were 7 bases for V and 7 bases for J; bases not matched to a gene: 11. CDR3 length: 15 residues. Full variable domain (missing parts from reference TRBV2 and TRBJ2-1): EPEVTQTPSHQVTQMGQEVILRCVPISNHLYFYWYRQILGQKVEFLVSFYNNEISEKSEIFDDQFSVERPDGSNFTLKIRSTKLEDSAMYFCASTIQGALRNEQFFGPGTRLTVL.

This clone was seen more than once but under ten times. The J gene is TRBJ1-5, the V gene TRBV18; TRBD1 matches at 7 bases. This CDR3 contains 15 residues. Per germline, CDR1 KGHSH and CDR2 LQKENI. The V gene end was trimmed by 3 bases and the J gene end by 2 bases; junction bases not matched to a gene: 4. The DNA for the CDR3 is TGTGCCAGCTCACCCTCAACAGGGGGCAATCAGCCCCAGCATTTT. Its translation is CASSPSTGGNQPQHF.

The chain recombines TRBV10-3 with TRBJ1-1; the D gene is possibly TRBD1 (5 bases). The germline gives CDR1 ENHRY, CDR2 SYGVKD. The CDR3 sequence is 11 residues long. Trimming cost V 9 bases and J 4 bases, with 9 bases left between them. The CDR3 nucleotides are TGTGCCATATGGGGGGGCACTGAAGCTTTCTTT. Translated: CAIWGGTEAFF.

The chain carries TRBV7-2 and TRBJ2-3, with TRBD2 matching 11 bases. The CDR3 sequence is 15 residues long. V shed 3 bases, J shed 9 bases, and the junction held 8 bases outside the gene matches. Germline CDR1 and CDR2: SGHTA and FQGNSA. CDR3 DNA: TGTGCCAGCAGCTTTAGTAGCGGGGGGGGGACAACGCAGTATTTT. Translation: CASSFSSGGGTTQYF.

J is TRBJ1-2 and V is TRBV7-2; TRBD1 agrees at 9 bases. From germline, CDR1 is SGHTA and CDR2 FQGNSA. The CDR3 contains 15 residues. The junction had 10 bases not matched to a gene; V was cut back by 4 bases and J by 7 bases. CDR3 sequence reads: CASSSTVTGGRGYTF. The CDR3 DNA sequence: TGTGCCAGCAGCTCTACGGTAACAGGGGGCCGTGGCTACACCTTC.

The chain links TRBV7-6 to TRBJ2-3; no definite D call. Germline CDR1 SGHVS, CDR2 FNYEAQ. Trimming removed 5 bases from V and 5 bases from J, with 14 bases in between. This CDR3 has 14 amino acids. DNA of the CDR3: TGTGCCAGCAGCAGCTCGAGAGGAGTAGATACGCAGTATTTT. It encodes CASSSSRGVDTQYF.

The rearrangement joins TRBV3-1 (or the pseudogene TRBV3-2) to TRBJ1-5; 10 nucleotides match TRBD1. CDR3 length: 14 residues. Germline-derived CDR1 and CDR2 are LGHDT and YNNKEL (reference sequence). The V and J ends lost 4 bases and 4 bases, in that order; junction bases with no gene match: 1. This chain's CDR3 is CASSRDRGNQPQHF. CDR3 DNA: TGTGCCAGCAGCCGGGACAGGGGAAATCAGCCCCAGCATTTT.

The chain carries TRBV5-4 and TRBJ2-7; 10 bases line up with TRBD2. The germline V gene has CDR1 SGHNT and CDR2 YYREEE (reference sequence). The CDR3 runs to 14 residues. J was trimmed by 7 bases and V by 2 bases; bases with no gene match: 6. The CDR3 DNA sequence: TGTGCCAGCAGCTTAAGCGGGGGGGCCCAAGAGCAGTACTTC. Its translation: CASSLSGGAQEQYF.

The CDR3 sequence: CASRRPGQGNEKLFF. The CDR3 coding sequence is TGTGCCAGTAGAAGACCGGGACAGGGCAATGAAAAACTGTTTTTT. The rearrangement joins TRBV19 to TRBJ1-4; TRBD1 matches at 9 bases. Germline V gives CDR1 LNHDA, CDR2 SQIVND (reference sequence). V lost 6 bases to trimming and J lost 5 bases; unmatched junction nucleotides: 7. The CDR3 covers 15 residues.

The chain links TRBV6-5 to TRBJ2-2, with 7 bases that match TRBD1. The CDR3 totals 14 residues. Germline CDR1 reads MNHEY; CDR2 reads SVGAGI. The junction had 2 bases not matched to a gene; V was cut back by 6 bases and J by 1 base. The CDR3 sequence: CASRTGVNTGELFF. The CDR3 DNA follows: TGTGCCAGCAGAACAGGGGTGAACACCGGGGAGCTGTTTTTT.

V gene TRBV28 combines with J gene TRBJ1-5; D gene unclear. Looked up from germline, CDR1 is MDHEN and CDR2 is SYDVKM. The CDR3 runs to 12 residues. Trimming removed 3 bases at V and 4 bases at J, with 4 bases between. In nucleotides, the CDR3 is TGTGCCAGCAGTTTTTCGAATCAGCCCCAGCATTTT. It specifies CASSFSNQPQHF. Drawing the rest from reference TRBV28 and TRBJ1-5, the complete variable domain is DVKVTQSSRYLVKRTGEKVFLECVQDMDHENMFWYRQDPGLGLRLIYFSYDVKMKEKGDIPEGYSVSREKKERFSLILESASTNQTSMYLCASSFSNQPQHFGDGTRLSIL.

The chain uses TRBV28 and TRBJ1-1; D unclear. Per germline, CDR1 MDHEN and CDR2 SYDVKM. This CDR3 is 13 amino acids long. V was pared by 2 bases and J by 2 bases, with 6 bases between. The CDR3 bases are TGTGCCAGCAGTTTAACAAGAAACACTGAAGCTTTCTTT. The encoded protein is CASSLTRNTEAFF.